These 13 T cell receptor beta chains came from one sample sequenced in a study of T cells in Graves' hyperthyroidism and ophthalmopathy. What was amplified from RNA transcripts were TCR beta CDR3 regions. An initial round of RT-PCR targeting the TCR CDR3 relied on the HTBI primer set. TCRdb used MiXCR to reprocess the multiplex PCR reads, holding one entry per CDR3 protein. The sample comprises a few hundred thousand distinct CDR3 sequences, approximately 17% of which are singletons, and under 20% rests with the top ten. What was sequenced was blood. Receptors were obtained from a woman under 30 with Graves' ophthalmopathy.

Ten or more counts support this clonotype. The gene calls are TRBV28 and TRBJ2-7, with 8 bases fitting TRBD1. V lost 2 bases, J lost 4 bases, and 10 bases stayed unmatched. The CDR3 length is 16 residues. Germline loops: CDR1 MDHEN, CDR2 SYDVKM. The CDR3 nucleotides read TGTGCCAGCAGTTTACCGACAGGGGCCGGGGGATACGAGCAGTACTTC. Encoded protein: CASSLPTGAGGYEQYF.

This clonotype was counted at least ten times. J is TRBJ2-5 and V is TRBV20-1; 9 nucleotides line up with TRBD1. V shed 0 bases, J shed 5 bases, and the junction held 22 bases outside the gene matches. Germline V gene data show CDR1 as DFQATT and CDR2 as SNEGSKA (reference sequence). The CDR3 is made up of 20 amino acids. CDR3 region: CSARDAAPPPGQGPTETQYF. The CDR3 nucleotides read TGCAGTGCTAGAGATGCCGCCCCCCCTCCGGGACAGGGACCGACGGAGACCCAGTACTTC.

The chain uses TRBV6-2 or TRBV6-3 and TRBJ2-3; D ambiguous. Germline V gene sequence: CDR1 MNHEY, CDR2 SVGEGT. Trimming cost V 5 bases and J 8 bases, with 17 bases left between them. The CDR3 contains 14 residues. CDR3 protein: CASSDYLIRVTQYF. DNA for the CDR3: TGTGCCAGCAGTGATTACCTAATTCGCGTTACGCAGTATTTT.

This clonotype has more than one count but fewer than ten. The chain has TRBV6-2 or TRBV6-3 and TRBJ2-5; TRBD1 aligns across 7 bases. The CDR3 totals 14 residues. The germline V gene encodes CDR1 MNHEY and CDR2 SVGEGT. V shed 5 bases, J shed 2 bases, and the junction held 5 bases outside the gene matches. The DNA for the CDR3 is TGTGCCAGCAGTAAAGGCAGGGGGCAAGAGACCCAGTACTTC. It codes for CASSKGRGQETQYF.

This clonotype was recorded once. The CDR3 nucleotides are TGTGCCAGTAGTATAGTGGCAGGGGGCCTCTACGAGCAGTACTTC. Encoded protein: CASSIVAGGLYEQYF. V usage is TRBV19 and J usage is TRBJ2-7; 8 bases map to TRBD1. V was pared by 1 base and J by 3 bases, with 5 bases of the junction left unmatched. The CDR3 loop spans 15 amino acids. CDR1 is LNHDA and CDR2 is SQIVND in the germline V gene (reference sequence).

This clonotype was detected many times. The chain links TRBV2 to TRBJ2-7, with TRBD2 as a possible D gene (6 bases). This CDR3 contains 15 residues. The ends were cut back, 2 bases at V and 0 bases at J, with 11 bases in the middle. CDR1 and CDR2 from the germline V gene are SNHLY and FYNNEI. Here the CDR3 DNA reads TGTGCCAGCAGTGAACTGCTAGCGCGCTCCTACGAGCAGTACTTC. Protein sequence: CASSELLARSYEQYF.

This clonotype appeared a few times. The chain recombines TRBV27 with TRBJ2-1; 8 bases line up with TRBD2. Germline V gives CDR1 MNHEY, CDR2 SMNVEV (reference sequence). Unmatched junction bases numbered 6, after V lost 7 bases and J lost 4 bases. The CDR3 length is 14 residues. CDR3 region: CASKRGGGYNEQFF. In nucleotides, the CDR3 is TGTGCCAGCAAGAGGGGCGGGGGGTACAATGAGCAGTTCTTC.

This clonotype has at least ten counts. The chain combines TRBV28 with TRBJ2-7; perhaps TRBD1 as D (6 bases). The V gene's germline CDR1 is MDHEN and CDR2 SYDVKM. CDR3 length equals 15 residues. Between the trimmed V and J ends, which lost 4 bases and 3 bases, there was a span of 16 bases. The CDR3 region has the DNA TGTGCCAGCAGTTCCCTCAACAGGGTTCTCTACGAGCAGTACTTC. Translation gives CASSSLNRVLYEQYF.

This chain links TRBV28 with TRBJ1-4; a possible D gene is TRBD1 (6 bases). From germline, CDR1 is MDHEN and CDR2 SYDVKM. The length of the CDR3 is 15 residues. V shed 5 bases and J shed 1 base, with 11 bases lying between them. In nucleotides, the CDR3 is TGTGCCAGCAGTCACATACAGGGAACTAATGAAAAACTGTTTTTT. The encoded protein is CASSHIQGTNEKLFF.

The rearrangement links TRBV4-1 to TRBJ2-1; 8 positions agree with TRBD1. The junction had 9 bases not matched to a gene; V was cut back by 1 base and J by 7 bases. CDR1 MGHRA and CDR2 YSYEKL come from the germline V gene. The CDR3 covers 16 residues. The CDR3 DNA reads TGCGCCAGCAGCCAAGCTCAGGGGGGACAGGCGAATGAGCAGTTCTTC. Encoded protein: CASSQAQGGQANEQFF.

The table lists this clonotype with a few counts. This sequence joins TRBV15 and TRBJ2-2; D is unresolved. This CDR3 spans 16 amino acids. Trimming cost V 1 base and J 0 bases, with 9 bases left between them. The V gene's germline CDR1 is LNHNV and CDR2 YYDKDF (reference sequence). This CDR3 is CATSRARFANTGELFF. In DNA, the CDR3 is TGTGCCACCAGCAGAGCCCGCTTCGCGAACACCGGGGAGCTGTTTTTT.

The genes are TRBV19 and TRBJ1-1, with D perhaps TRBD1 (5 bases). This CDR3 has 14 residues. Trimming stripped 4 bases from V and 1 base from J, with 10 bases between. In germline, CDR1 is LNHDA, CDR2 SQIVND (reference sequence). Written as DNA, the CDR3 is TGTGCCAGTAGTACGGGACTGTCGAACACTGAAGCTTTCTTT. It specifies CASSTGLSNTEAFF.

The V gene is TRBV6-1, the J gene TRBJ2-1; D might be TRBD2 (5 bases). Germline V gives CDR1 MNHNS, CDR2 SASEGT. CDR3 size: 17 residues. V shed 2 bases and J shed 7 bases, with 21 bases lying between them. The CDR3 nucleotides are TGTGCCAGCAGTGAAATTGGAGGTCCGGATGTGTGGAATGAGCAGTTCTTC. Translation: CASSEIGGPDVWNEQFF.